The sequence of this T cell receptor beta chain was determined in a study of CD8+ T cells in alopecia areata. Extracted RNA was reverse transcribed into cDNA, the sequencing template. Sequencing used immunoSEQ multiplex PCR; TCRdb keeps in-frame clones, though not all of them. The sample lists 100,000 to 150,000 clones, 55% to 70% occurring once. The specimen sequenced was CD4+ T cells sorted from blood. This TCR was recovered from a human donor in good health.

This CDR3 reads CSGWGTEAFF. The CDR3 DNA is TGCAGCGGTTGGGGCACTGAAGCTTTCTTT. The chain has TRBV29-1 and TRBJ1-1; no reliable D call. Deletions cut 7 bases from V and 4 bases from J, with 7 bases between. Germline V lookup: CDR1 SQVTM, CDR2 ANQGSEA. The CDR3 runs 10 residues.